This TCR beta chain was sequenced for a study of T cells expressing NK-cell markers. The CDR3 totals 13 residues. Germline V gene lookup returns CDR1 KGHSH and CDR2 LQKENI. Of note for this clonotype: What it binds is not known.

TCRdb processed the 5' RACE reads again and assigns one entry to each CDR3 protein, with no DNA. This sample carries some 340,000 distinct CDR3 sequences, with around 5.2% going to the ten biggest clones. Study-level results: The study left the HCMV specificity of expanded NKG2C+ T cell clones unresolved.

The chain has TRBV18 and TRBJ1-2; lacking DNA, the TRBD1 call made by TCRdb goes unchecked. Input material: blood T cells: a sorted CD56 or NKG2C T cell subset, CD4+ or CD8+ T cells, or bulk PBMC T cells (not recorded which). The sequence was collected from a man aged 18 to 69 in good health. The CDR3 sequence is CASSPSDRYGYTF.